The 5 T cell receptor beta chains presented below share a single source sample, sequenced in a study of human T cells and chemical hapten exposure. TCRdb used MiXCR to reprocess the RACE reads, holding one entry per CDR3 protein. This sample has more than 250,000 distinct CDR3 sequences, with 7.5% to 9% found just once. Sample time point: pre-sensitization, week 0. Treatment described: therapeutic diphenylcyclopropenone sensitization with weekly scalp DPC. The material sequenced was whole blood, taken in connection with sensitization to the hapten diphenylcyclopropenone (DPC). These receptors were taken from a man between 18 and 29 years old with alopecia areata. Some clones in this sample may be carry-over from other donors' samples.

This chain links TRBV11-1 with TRBJ2-6; no firm D call. The V end lost 3 bases, the J end lost 0 bases, and 9 bases lay between the germline ends. CDR1 is SGHAT, CDR2 FQDESV, per germline (reference sequence). The CDR3 contains 16 residues. The CDR3 reads CASSLDGLSGANVLTF. The CDR3 DNA is TGTGCCAGCAGCTTGGACGGCCTCTCTGGGGCCAACGTCCTGACTTTC.

A word on this clonotype: The conserved phenylalanine or tryptophan is not found at the CDR3 terminus, so this likely reflects a read error. Because the CDR3's place on the DNA is in doubt, the DNA is left out and the CDR3 is given as listed by TCRdb. The chain employs TRBV20-1 and TRBJ2-7; whether TRBD1, the table's D call, matches the DNA was not checked. The V gene's germline CDR1 is DFQATT and CDR2 SNEGSKA (reference sequence). With termini counted, the CDR3 has 13 amino acids. This CDR3 is CSAPTGTFLTPLL.

The sample holds a few counts of this clonotype. This chain joins TRBV6-5 and TRBJ2-5; D is unclear. The ends were cut back, 2 bases at V and 8 bases at J, with 15 bases in the middle. Germline loops: CDR1 MNHEY, CDR2 SVGAGI. The CDR3 totals 14 residues. CDR3 in amino acids: CASSYSLSEVTQYF. The CDR3 bases are TGTGCCAGCAGTTACAGTCTCAGCGAGGTTACCCAGTACTTC.

A few counts support this clonotype. The V and J genes are TRBV12-3 or TRBV12-4 and TRBJ2-3, with D unresolved. Trimming pared 8 bases from V and 0 bases from J, leaving 12 bases between. This CDR3 is built from 14 residues. The CDR3 reads CASGTMSSTDTQYF. The CDR3 bases are TGTGCCAGCGGAACCATGTCTAGCACAGATACGCAGTATTTT.

This clonotype was seen at least ten times. The chain couples TRBV4-1 to TRBJ2-1; possible D gene TRBD1, 5 bases. The CDR3 consists of 14 residues. Germline loops: CDR1 MGHRA, CDR2 YSYEKL. The germline V and J ends were trimmed by 1 base and 4 bases, with 8 bases remaining between them. CDR3 sequence (DNA): TGCGCCAGCAGCCAAGGGACACTATACAATGAGCAGTTCTTC. Its protein product is CASSQGTLYNEQFF.